This TCR beta chain was sequenced in a study of graft-versus-host responses after intestinal transplantation. Looking at the study overall: For approximately three years after anti-thymocyte globulin induction, all recipients took tacrolimus and steroids.

This CDR3 has 14 amino acids. CDR1 is SGHAT, CDR2 FQDESV, per germline (reference sequence). Comment on this clone: Its antigen is undetermined. Sequence at one end of the junction differs from germline and may be a read error.

TCRdb's copy holds only in-frame clones and misses some; the assay was immunoSEQ multiplex PCR. The profile shows about 88,000 clones, 85% to 95% of them singletons. The input for sequencing was unstimulated CD4+ T cells sorted from spleen or lymph node cells, taken before transplant. The TCR comes from a human donor who was the organ donor for an intestinal transplant. V gene TRBV11-1 combines with J gene TRBJ2-5; no definite D call. CDR3 nucleotide sequence: TGTGCCAGCAGCATAGCATCCAGACAAGAGACCCAGTACTTC. Translated, it gives CASSIASRQETQYF.